This TCR beta chain was observed in a study of T cell responses to AZD1222 COVID-19 vaccine. Study results and caveats: The study sampled repertoires only after the peak T cell response.

Germline V CDR1 and CDR2: KGHSH, LQKENI. V lost 0 bases and J 4 bases, leaving 13 bases between the germline ends. CDR3 size: 16 residues. Worth noting for this clone: Its matching antigen is unknown.

Repertoires were generated with immunoSEQ multiplex PCR, while TCRdb's copy carries only in-frame clones and drops some. The data show roughly 120,000 clones, 88% seen once. Sequencing was performed on peripheral blood, taken on day 0 of MenACWY control vaccination. The rearrangement links TRBV18 to TRBJ1-3, with D uncertain. The source is an adult in good health. The CDR3 nucleotides are TGTGCCAGCTCACCACCGCACTTATTAAGGGGAAACACCATATATTTT. Translating gives CASSPPHLLRGNTIYF.